This record looks at one T cell receptor (beta chain) sequence and its context. This specimen comes from a study of T cell changes during pregnancy in multiple sclerosis. Clones were read by immunoSEQ multiplex PCR, and TCRdb kept only the in-frame ones, dropping some. The table lists about 20,000 clones, approximately 90% of them singletons, with approximately 5% in the top ten. Trimming removed 2 bases from V and 4 bases from J, with 16 bases in between. Germline assignment: CDR1 SGHDN and CDR2 FVKESK. The length of the CDR3 is 16 residues. The sequenced sample was CD8+ T cells from peripheral blood mononuclear cells, obtained in the second trimester of pregnancy. The receptor's source is a female donor in good health, enrolled as a control in a pregnancy study. J is TRBJ2-3 and V is TRBV14; TRBD2 is a possible D gene (6 bases). CDR3 sequence (DNA): TGTGCCAGCAGCCAATCCCTTTTCGGGGGAGCAGATACGCAGTATTTT. It codes for CASSQSLFGGADTQYF.